This T cell receptor beta chain was obtained from a study of human T cells and chemical hapten exposure. V was shortened by 8 bases and J by 7 bases, with 15 bases between the two germline ends. Per germline, CDR1 LGHDT and CDR2 YNNKEL (reference sequence). The CDR3 length is 13 residues. In its sample, this clonotype was seen a few times. Documented time point: patch test 1, 2 weeks after DPC sensitization. Treatment specified: therapeutic diphenylcyclopropenone sensitization with weekly scalp DPC. A single record per CDR3 protein comes from TCRdb applying MiXCR to the RACE reads. The sample carries about 120,000 distinct CDR3 sequences, about 12% recorded once.

The chain combines TRBV3-1 with TRBJ1-5; D might be TRBD1 (5 bases). Source: whole blood, taken in connection with sensitization to the hapten diphenylcyclopropenone (DPC). This TCR derives from a woman aged 45 to 65 with alopecia areata. Some clones in this sample may be carry-over from other donors' samples. The CDR3 spells CASSEGPGQPQHF. DNA for the CDR3: TGTGCCAGCTCTGAGGGGCCGGGGCAGCCCCAGCATTTT.